One and the same sample provided the 21 T cell receptor beta chains below, sequenced in a study of blood T cell repertoires in COVID-19. TCRdb keeps only in-frame clones here, not all; method: immunoSEQ multiplex PCR. The sample carries around 250,000 clones, roughly 88% recorded once. Input material: peripheral blood. The receptors here all came from an older man with acute or convalescent COVID-19.

The J gene is TRBJ2-2, the V gene TRBV14, with D hard to call. Germline lookup yields CDR1 SGHDN and CDR2 FVKESK. V lost 3 bases to trimming and J lost 0 bases, with 14 bases between them. CDR3 length: 17 residues. Here the CDR3 reads CASSHPGENANTGELFF. In DNA, the CDR3 is TGTGCCAGCAGCCACCCCGGAGAAAACGCGAACACCGGGGAGCTGTTTTTT. Combining the CDR3 with reference TRBV14 and TRBJ2-2 gives the whole variable domain EAGVTQFPSHSVIEKGQTVTLRCDPISGHDNLYWYRRVMGKEIKFLLHFVKESKQDESGMPNNRFLAERTGGTYSTLKVQPAELEDSGVYFCASSHPGENANTGELFFGEGSRLTVL.

The chain has TRBV9 and TRBJ1-2; TRBD1 matches at 7 bases. Germline CDR1 is SGDLS and CDR2 is YYNGEE. The V gene end was trimmed by 1 base and the J gene end by 4 bases; junction bases not matched to a gene: 7. This CDR3 contains 15 residues. The CDR3 DNA reads as TGTGCCAGCAGCGTAAGGTCAGGGGGGCCCTATGGCTACACCTTC. Its protein is CASSVRSGGPYGYTF.

With regard to this clone: A read error may produce the germline difference seen at one junction end. The chain couples TRBV10-3 to TRBJ2-7; 12 positions match TRBD2. CDR1 is ENHRY, CDR2 SYGVKD, per germline. The CDR3 is made up of 14 amino acids. CDR3 region: CAISEGTSGSAGHF. The CDR3, as DNA: TGTGCCATCAGTGAGGGGACTAGCGGGTCCGCCGGGCACTTC.

The rearrangement uses TRBV15 and TRBJ2-5; 9 bases map to TRBD2. Germline trimming cut 4 bases from V and 7 bases from J; bases unmatched to any gene: 13. Germline values: CDR1 LNHNV, CDR2 YYDKDF (reference sequence). This CDR3 comprises 16 residues. Here the CDR3 reads CATSTPSRGGPRTQYF. CDR3 nucleotide sequence: TGTGCCACCAGCACCCCCTCGCGGGGGGGCCCCAGGACCCAGTACTTC.

This chain uses TRBV6-2 or TRBV6-3 with TRBJ2-3; a weak D match, TRBD2 (6 bases). The CDR3 loop spans 16 amino acids. CDR1 is MNHEY, CDR2 SVGEGT, per germline. The germline V and J ends were trimmed by 6 bases and 0 bases, with 16 bases remaining between them. The CDR3 spells CASSAGTHISTDTQYF. CDR3 coding DNA: TGTGCCAGCAGCGCCGGGACTCACATTAGCACAGATACGCAGTATTTT.

About this clone: The sample contains more than one DNA sequence encoding this CDR3. V usage is TRBV6-5 and J usage is TRBJ1-2; 9 nucleotides line up with TRBD1. There are 14 residues in the CDR3. V trimming: 5 bases; J trimming: 2 bases; junction bases outside the gene matches: 3. Germline V gene lookup returns CDR1 MNHEY and CDR2 SVGAGI. The chain's CDR3 is CASSRGQGNYGYTF. The CDR3 region has the DNA TGTGCCAGCAGTCGAGGACAGGGGAACTATGGCTACACCTTC.

The J gene is TRBJ1-1, the V gene TRBV5-5; D may be TRBD1 (6 bases). CDR3 size: 15 residues. Trimming shortened V by 0 bases and J by 3 bases, and 12 bases separated the two germline ends. Germline V gene lookup returns CDR1 SGHKS and CDR2 YYEKEE (reference sequence). CDR3 nucleotides: TGTGCCAGCAGCTTGGTCCCGCAGGGGCACACTGAAGCTTTCTTT. It yields the protein CASSLVPQGHTEAFF.

The rearrangement links TRBV3-1 (or the pseudogene TRBV3-2) to TRBJ2-3, with 7 bases fitting TRBD1. CDR1 is LGHDT, CDR2 YNNKEL, per germline (reference sequence). The CDR3 has 15 residues. With V trimmed by 0 bases and J by 8 bases, 8 bases remained unmatched. The CDR3 DNA sequence: TGTGCCAGCAGCCAAGAAGTGACAGGGATTGGTACGCAGTATTTT. As protein: CASSQEVTGIGTQYF.

The rearrangement links TRBV6-5 to TRBJ1-2; D is unclear. CDR3 length: 15 residues. Looked up from germline, CDR1 is MNHEY and CDR2 is SVGAGI. Trimming left V 4 bases short and J 4 bases short, with 16 bases between. As DNA, the CDR3 is TGTGCCAGCAGTTCCACCAACAAACCTCGCTATGGCTACACCTTC. Its translation is CASSSTNKPRYGYTF.

The J gene is TRBJ1-1, the V gene TRBV6-5; D is unresolved. The CDR3 is 12 amino acids. Germline V gene sequence: CDR1 MNHEY, CDR2 SVGAGI. V was pared by 6 bases and J by 0 bases, with 5 bases between. CDR3 amino acids: CASRQLNTEAFF. The CDR3 DNA reads as TGTGCCAGCAGACAGTTGAACACTGAAGCTTTCTTT.

Comment on this clone: Other DNA sequences within the sample encode an identical CDR3. The genes are TRBV6-5 and TRBJ1-6; 8 bases map to TRBD1. The V segment lost 4 bases and the J segment 7 bases; nucleotides outside the gene matches: 6. The germline V gene has CDR1 MNHEY and CDR2 SVGAGI. The CDR3 loop spans 15 amino acids. The CDR3 region has the DNA TGTGCCAGCAGTTCCGGGACAGGAAGGAATTCACCCCTCCACTTT. Translation gives CASSSGTGRNSPLHF.

This chain joins TRBV7-8 and TRBJ2-3, with 8 bases identical to TRBD1. The germline gives CDR1 SGHVS, CDR2 FQNEAQ. The V and J ends lost 5 bases and 3 bases, in that order; junction bases with no gene match: 10. CDR3 length equals 16 residues. CDR3 amino acids: CASSRGQGSLTDTQYF. For the CDR3, the DNA is TGTGCCAGCAGCCGAGGACAGGGATCATTAACAGATACGCAGTATTTT.

The chain has TRBV6-1 and TRBJ1-5; TRBD1 is a possible D gene (5 bases). Per the germline V gene, CDR1 is MNHNS and CDR2 is SASEGT. Trimming pared 1 base from V and 4 bases from J, leaving 8 bases between. The CDR3 runs to 14 residues. The CDR3, as DNA: TGTGCCAGCAGTGAAGGCAAGGGGAATCAGCCCCAGCATTTT. Translated, it gives CASSEGKGNQPQHF.

In nucleotides, the CDR3 is TGTGCCAGCAGCAAGAATAGCGGGAGAGGCTATGGAGAGCAGTTCTTC. Translated, it gives CASSKNSGRGYGEQFF. The rearrangement links TRBV27 to TRBJ2-1, with TRBD2 matching 9 bases. The ends lost 6 bases at V and 10 bases at J; junction bases unmatched: 16. The length of the CDR3 is 16 residues. The germline CDR1 and CDR2 sequences are MNHEY and SMNVEV (reference sequence).

The rearrangement uses TRBV7-2 and TRBJ2-5; 11 bases are a match to TRBD2. The V segment lost 0 bases and the J segment 5 bases; nucleotides outside the gene matches: 5. Germline CDR1 SGHTA, CDR2 FQGNSA. The CDR3 is 16 amino acids. The CDR3 spells CASSLAQRLAGETQYF. The CDR3 DNA reads TGTGCCAGCAGCTTAGCGCAAAGACTAGCGGGGGAGACCCAGTACTTC.

V and J are TRBV28 and TRBJ1-3; TRBD1 agrees at 7 bases. The CDR3 totals 15 residues. V was pared by 6 bases and J by 0 bases, with 5 bases of the junction left unmatched. In germline, CDR1 is MDHEN, CDR2 SYDVKM. The DNA for the CDR3 is TGTGCCAGCAGGCCCGGGACAGCCTCTGGAAACACCATATATTTT. The encoded protein is CASRPGTASGNTIYF.

The chain links TRBV6-5 to TRBJ1-3; D gene ambiguous. CDR3 length: 14 residues. Germline V gene lookup returns CDR1 MNHEY and CDR2 SVGAGI. V shed 5 bases and J shed 3 bases, with 11 bases lying between them. The CDR3 sequence is CASSIQRDGNTIYF. The CDR3 nucleotides read TGTGCCAGCAGTATACAGAGAGATGGAAACACCATATATTTT.

This clone showed up just once. This chain connects TRBV24-1 to TRBJ2-1; 8 bases line up with TRBD2. This CDR3 spans 17 amino acids. Germline lookup yields CDR1 KGHDR and CDR2 SFDVKD. Germline trimming cut 4 bases from V and 0 bases from J; bases unmatched to any gene: 7. This CDR3 is CATSDPLAGRSYNEQFF. CDR3 sequence (DNA): TGTGCCACCAGTGACCCTCTAGCGGGCCGCTCCTACAATGAGCAGTTCTTC.

The rearrangement uses TRBV7-6 and TRBJ1-3; D is unclear. The germline V gene has CDR1 SGHVS and CDR2 FNYEAQ. V lost 4 bases and J lost 0, with 16 bases in between. This CDR3 comprises 17 residues. CDR3 region: CASSSGGLSNSGNTIYF. CDR3 sequence (DNA): TGTGCCAGCAGCTCCGGTGGACTCTCCAACTCTGGAAACACCATATATTTT. The full variable domain, with the rest looked up from reference TRBV7-6 and TRBJ1-3, is GAGVSQSPRYKVTKRGQDVALRCDPISGHVSLYWYRQALGQGPEFLTYFNYEAQQDKSGLPNDRFSAERPEGSISTLTIQRTEQRDSAMYRCASSSGGLSNSGNTIYFGEGSWLTVV.

The rearrangement joins TRBV5-4 to TRBJ1-4; D may be TRBD1 (6 bases). Germline V gives CDR1 SGHNT, CDR2 YYREEE (reference sequence). The V gene lost 4 bases and the J gene lost 5 bases, with 15 bases spanning the gap. CDR3 length: 15 residues. This CDR3 reads CASSPSTGFNEKLFF. CDR3 nucleotides: TGTGCCAGCAGCCCCTCGACAGGTTTCAATGAAAAACTGTTTTTT.

This clone was seen only once. The chain carries TRBV6-5 and TRBJ1-5; TRBD1 aligns across 9 bases. There are 15 residues in the CDR3. In germline, CDR1 is MNHEY, CDR2 SVGAGI. The trim removed 10 bases at V and 3 bases at J, leaving 10 bases unmatched. CDR3 sequence reads: CATETGGGNNQPQHF. CDR3 nucleotides: TGTGCCACCGAAACAGGGGGCGGTAACAATCAGCCCCAGCATTTT.